This T cell receptor (beta chain) was identified during a study of blood T cells in healthy people across ages. Broader study findings: While age rose, TCR beta diversity per million T cells dropped in a roughly linear way.

Through a sample-barcoded 5' primer and a J-beta primer mix, a second PCR was run for 7 to 11 cycles. Sequencing yielded, for each sample, at least 2.5 million paired-end reads carrying CDR3. Each CDR3 protein gets one entry after TCRdb re-called the 5' RACE reads with MiXCR. The sample carries 650,000 to 1,000,000 distinct CDR3 sequences, roughly 34% recorded once. Drawn from each donor were 7.5 to 10 milliliters of peripheral blood. Every sample gave at least 6 micrograms of total RNA when it was extracted. CDR3 size: 15 residues. Between the trimmed V and J ends, which lost 1 base and 1 base, there was a span of 10 bases. Looked up from germline, CDR1 is SGHRS and CDR2 is YFSETQ. Worth noting for this clonotype: Its antigen remains unidentified.

V and J are TRBV5-1 and TRBJ2-3; D may be TRBD2 (5 bases). Sequenced sample: blood. The source of this sequence is a man younger than 30 in good health. The CDR3 sequence is CASSLTGLRTDTQYF. The CDR3 region has the DNA TGCGCCAGCAGCTTGACCGGACTTCGCACAGATACGCAGTATTTT.